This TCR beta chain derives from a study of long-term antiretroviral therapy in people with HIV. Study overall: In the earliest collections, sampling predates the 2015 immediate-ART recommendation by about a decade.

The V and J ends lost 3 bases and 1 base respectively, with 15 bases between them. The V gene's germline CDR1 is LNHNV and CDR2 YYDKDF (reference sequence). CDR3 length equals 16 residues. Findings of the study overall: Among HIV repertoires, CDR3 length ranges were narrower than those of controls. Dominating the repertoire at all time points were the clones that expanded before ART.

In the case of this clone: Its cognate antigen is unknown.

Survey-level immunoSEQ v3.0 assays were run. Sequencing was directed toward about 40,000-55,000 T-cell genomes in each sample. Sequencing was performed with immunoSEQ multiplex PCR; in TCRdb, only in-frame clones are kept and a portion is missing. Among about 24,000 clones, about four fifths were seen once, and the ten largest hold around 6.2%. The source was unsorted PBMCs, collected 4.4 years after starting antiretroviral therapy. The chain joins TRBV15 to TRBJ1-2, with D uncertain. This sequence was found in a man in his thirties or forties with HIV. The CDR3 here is CATSRRSRADNYGYTF. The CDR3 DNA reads TGTGCCACCAGCAGGCGGTCGAGGGCTGATAACTATGGCTACACCTTC.